One and the same sample provided the 32 T cell receptor beta chains below, sequenced in a study of cytomegalovirus exposure and HLA in healthy donors (dated by TCRdb to the late 2010s). To prepare the library, the immunoSEQ multiplex PCR assay was applied. For the multiplex PCR, a mixture combining 60 forward primers for TCR Vbeta segments and 13 reverse primers for TCR Jbeta segments was used. The clones in this table, taken by TCRdb from immuneACCESS, are in-frame only. Not every clone is retained; where verified, under half of the shortfall comes from an unresolved V gene, and the cause of the rest is unknown. The sample yields some 60,000 clones; approximately 89% were counted once. The top ten clones comprise about 1.5% of the sample. Specimen: PBMCs. The receptor source for this set is a man aged 18 to 30 in good health and CMV-seronegative.

The chain has TRBV28 and TRBJ1-3, with D hard to call. The germline V and J ends were trimmed by 6 bases and 3 bases, with 12 bases remaining between them. CDR1 is MDHEN and CDR2 is SYDVKM in the germline V gene. This CDR3 comprises 14 residues. CDR3 region: CASRAKGVGNTIYF. The CDR3 bases are TGTGCCAGCAGGGCCAAGGGAGTTGGAAACACCATATATTTT. The whole variable domain, filled in from reference TRBV28 and TRBJ1-3, reads DVKVTQSSRYLVKRTGEKVFLECVQDMDHENMFWYRQDPGLGLRLIYFSYDVKMKEKGDIPEGYSVSREKKERFSLILESASTNQTSMYLCASRAKGVGNTIYFGEGSWLTVV.

The chain joins TRBV6-1 to TRBJ2-5; TRBD2 is a possible D gene (5 bases). This CDR3 has 15 amino acids. V lost 2 bases and J 2 bases, leaving 12 bases between the germline ends. The V gene's germline CDR1 is MNHNS and CDR2 SASEGT. CDR3 nucleotide sequence: TGTGCCAGCAGTGAAATCCGGGGTTATCAAGAGACCCAGTACTTC. Amino acid sequence: CASSEIRGYQETQYF.

J is TRBJ1-5 and V is TRBV6-1, with D hard to call. V was pared by 6 bases and J by 3 bases, with 6 bases between. Per the germline V gene, CDR1 is MNHNS and CDR2 is SASEGT. The CDR3 extends over 12 amino acids. The CDR3 nucleotides are TGTGCCAGCAGGAGGGACAATCAGCCCCAGCATTTT. Translating gives CASRRDNQPQHF.

The chain couples TRBV7-9 to TRBJ2-1; TRBD2 agrees at 7 bases. Trimming removed 4 bases from V and 4 bases from J; junction bases left unmatched: 10. CDR3 size: 16 residues. CDR1 is SEHNR and CDR2 is FQNEAQ in the germline V gene (reference sequence). DNA for the CDR3: TGTGCCAGCAGCTCCCCAGCGGCGGGGGATTACAATGAGCAGTTCTTC. Protein: CASSSPAAGDYNEQFF.

The chain has TRBV7-9 and TRBJ1-6, with TRBD1 matching 8 bases. V trimming: 5 bases; J trimming: 10 bases; junction bases outside the gene matches: 7. Per germline, CDR1 SEHNR and CDR2 FQNEAQ (reference sequence). The CDR3 sequence is 14 residues long. CDR3 sequence: CASSLDRGVSPLHF. The CDR3 DNA reads TGTGCCAGCAGCCTCGACAGGGGAGTGTCACCCCTCCACTTT.

This sequence joins TRBV25-1 and TRBJ1-1; 8 bases are shared with TRBD1. Germline CDR1 is MGHDK and CDR2 is SYGVNS. This CDR3 comprises 14 residues. The J segment lost 2 bases and the V segment lost 7 bases, leaving 6 bases of the junction unmatched. The CDR3 sequence is CASTDDRGNTEAFF. CDR3 bases: TGTGCCAGCACCGACGACAGGGGTAACACTGAAGCTTTCTTT. Complete variable domain (other parts from reference TRBV25-1 and TRBJ1-1): EADIYQTPRYLVIGTGKKITLECSQTMGHDKMYWYQQDPGMELHLIHYSYGVNSTEKGDLSSESTVSRIRTEHFPLTLESARPSHTSQYLCASTDDRGNTEAFFGQGTRLTVV.

The genes are TRBV6-1 and TRBJ1-6; D is possibly TRBD1 (6 bases). CDR1 and CDR2 (germline): MNHNS, SASEGT. The CDR3 consists of 18 residues. Trimming took 1 base from V and 9 from J, leaving 22 bases between them. The CDR3 protein is CASSEVKGGPSTSSPLHF. CDR3 DNA sequence: TGTGCCAGCAGTGAAGTAAAAGGGGGTCCCTCGACGAGTTCACCCCTCCACTTT.

This sequence joins TRBV6-1 and TRBJ2-7; 9 positions match TRBD1. Trimming took 5 bases from V and 6 from J; bases not matched to a gene: 11. CDR3 length: 15 residues. CDR1 and CDR2 (germline): MNHNS, SASEGT. CDR3 DNA: TGTGCCAGCAGTCCTCAACCGGGACAGGGTGGCGAGCAGTACTTC. Translation gives CASSPQPGQGGEQYF.

This clone came up a few times. The chain is built from TRBV5-4 and TRBJ2-1; perhaps TRBD2 as D (6 bases). V was shortened by 0 bases and J by 4 bases, with 8 bases between the two germline ends. The CDR3 totals 14 residues. CDR1 is SGHNT, CDR2 YYREEE, per germline (reference sequence). CDR3 nucleotide sequence: TGTGCCAGCAGCTTGGGGCGGGGTTACAATGAGCAGTTCTTC. Protein product: CASSLGRGYNEQFF.

This sequence joins TRBV7-9 and TRBJ1-3; D may be TRBD1 (6 bases). V lost 6 bases and J 4 bases, leaving 10 bases between the germline ends. The CDR3 has 13 amino acids. Germline V lookup: CDR1 SEHNR, CDR2 FQNEAQ (reference sequence). The CDR3 DNA follows: TGTGCCAGCAGTCGTACAGGGGGAAACACCATATATTTT. Its protein is CASSRTGGNTIYF. The full variable domain, completed using reference TRBV7-9 and TRBJ1-3, is DTGVSQNPRHKITKRGQNVTFRCDPISEHNRLYWYRQTLGQGPEFLTYFQNEAQLEKSRLLSDRFSAERPKGSFSTLEIQRTEQGDSAMYLCASSRTGGNTIYFGEGSWLTVV.

CDR3 sequence (DNA): TGTGCCAGCAGCCCCTCCGGTGACAAAAACATTCAGTACTTC. It translates to CASSPSGDKNIQYF. The J gene is TRBJ2-4, the V gene TRBV9; D gene unclear. Germline CDR1 and CDR2: SGDLS and YYNGEE. V lost 4 bases and J lost 3, with 11 bases in between. This CDR3 is built from 14 residues.

The chain employs TRBV7-9 and TRBJ2-4; 14 bases map to TRBD2. The germline gives CDR1 SEHNR, CDR2 FQNEAQ (reference sequence). V lost 5 bases, J lost 7 bases, and 7 bases stayed unmatched. The CDR3 spans 16 residues. This chain's CDR3 is CASSETSGGAGNIQYF. DNA for the CDR3: TGTGCCAGCAGCGAGACTAGCGGGGGGGCTGGGAACATTCAGTACTTC.

V is TRBV9 and J is TRBJ2-2; D is perhaps TRBD1 (6 bases). Germline V CDR1 and CDR2: SGDLS, YYNGEE. Trimming stripped 1 base from V and 4 bases from J, with 14 bases between. The CDR3 loop spans 16 amino acids. The CDR3, as DNA: TGTGCCAGCAGCGTATACCAAGGGGGAACCACCGGGGAGCTGTTTTTT. Protein product: CASSVYQGGTTGELFF.

The V gene is TRBV18, the J gene TRBJ2-5; D is unresolved. Germline V gene data show CDR1 as KGHSH and CDR2 as LQKENI. This CDR3 has 13 residues. Trimming left V 3 bases short and J 5 bases short, with 10 bases between. The CDR3 reads CASSPTARETQYF. The CDR3 region has the DNA TGTGCCAGCTCACCTACCGCCAGGGAGACCCAGTACTTC.

The rearrangement uses TRBV6-5 and TRBJ2-7, with 10 bases matching TRBD2. The CDR3 is 13 amino acids. Trimming removed 6 bases from V and 7 bases from J; junction bases left unmatched: 6. Per the germline V gene, CDR1 is MNHEY and CDR2 is SVGAGI. CDR3 nucleotide sequence: TGTGCCAGCAGCCCAGCGGGGGGGCTTGAGCAGTACTTC. Protein product: CASSPAGGLEQYF.

This CDR3 reads CASSTTGLPGANVLTF. The CDR3 nucleotides read TGTGCCAGCAGCACCACAGGCCTCCCTGGGGCCAACGTCCTGACTTTC. The gene calls are TRBV11-2 and TRBJ2-6, with D possibly TRBD1 on 5 matching bases. The CDR3 length is 16 residues. V shed 5 bases and J shed 2 bases, with 13 bases lying between them. Per germline, CDR1 SGHAT and CDR2 FQNNGV.

This sequence joins TRBV7-9 and TRBJ2-7, with a possible D match to TRBD1 (6 bases). The germline CDR1 and CDR2 sequences are SEHNR and FQNEAQ (reference sequence). V shed 0 bases and J shed 2 bases, with 8 bases lying between them. This CDR3 is 14 amino acids long. The CDR3 sequence: CASSLAGATYEQYF. As DNA, the CDR3 is TGTGCCAGCAGCTTAGCGGGGGCCACCTACGAGCAGTACTTC.

This sequence joins TRBV5-1 and TRBJ1-5; D is unresolved. Germline V CDR1 and CDR2: SGHRS, YFSETQ. V was trimmed by 1 base and J by 10 bases, leaving 12 bases between them. The CDR3 extends over 13 amino acids. Here the CDR3 reads CASSLQEGGPQHF. The CDR3 region has the DNA TGCGCCAGCAGCTTGCAAGAGGGTGGCCCCCAGCATTTT.

The chain is built from TRBV5-4 and TRBJ2-7; D might be TRBD2 (6 bases). Germline V gene lookup returns CDR1 SGHNT and CDR2 YYREEE (reference sequence). This CDR3 is built from 14 residues. The germline V and J ends were trimmed by 4 bases and 3 bases, with 14 bases remaining between them. The CDR3 here is CASSPRDSDYEQYF. In DNA, the CDR3 is TGTGCCAGCAGCCCTAGGGACTCCGACTACGAGCAGTACTTC.

V usage is TRBV4-1 and J usage is TRBJ1-4, with D uncertain. Trimming left V 0 bases short and J 0 bases short, with 8 bases between. Germline CDR1 MGHRA, CDR2 YSYEKL. The CDR3 has 16 residues. This chain's CDR3 is CASSQESVATNEKLFF. CDR3 coding DNA: TGCGCCAGCAGCCAAGAGTCCGTAGCAACTAATGAAAAACTGTTTTTT.

This clone was observed a few times. The V call is TRBV6-5, the J call TRBJ1-6, with D uncertain. Germline V gene sequence: CDR1 MNHEY, CDR2 SVGAGI. This CDR3 is built from 13 residues. V was pared by 1 base and J by 13 bases, with 11 bases between. CDR3 in amino acids: CASSYYVAAPLHF. The CDR3 region has the DNA TGTGCCAGCAGTTACTATGTCGCCGCGCCCCTCCACTTT.

The CDR3 region has the DNA TGTGCCAGCAGCCCGCGGACTAGCGGGCCCCTCTACGAGCAGTACTTC. Its translation is CASSPRTSGPLYEQYF. V and J are TRBV7-9 and TRBJ2-7, with TRBD2 matching 11 bases. This CDR3 spans 16 amino acids. Trimming at V came to 5 bases and at J to 3 bases, leaving 9 bases not matched to a gene. The germline V gene has CDR1 SEHNR and CDR2 FQNEAQ (reference sequence). Variable domain in full (rest from reference TRBV7-9 and TRBJ2-7): DTGVSQNPRHKITKRGQNVTFRCDPISEHNRLYWYRQTLGQGPEFLTYFQNEAQLEKSRLLSDRFSAERPKGSFSTLEIQRTEQGDSAMYLCASSPRTSGPLYEQYFGPGTRLTVT.

The chain joins TRBV27 to TRBJ1-2; D uncertain. The germline V gene encodes CDR1 MNHEY and CDR2 SMNVEV (reference sequence). V was clipped by 0 bases and J by 2 bases, with 7 bases between them. The CDR3 contains 14 residues. In DNA form, the CDR3 reads TGTGCCAGCAGTTTATCACAGTCAAACTATGGCTACACCTTC. Its protein is CASSLSQSNYGYTF.

This sequence joins TRBV4-1 and TRBJ2-2; the match to TRBD1 covers 7 bases. J was trimmed by 6 bases and V by 3 bases; bases with no gene match: 10. From germline, CDR1 is MGHRA and CDR2 YSYEKL. This CDR3 has 16 residues. The CDR3 coding sequence is TGCGCCAGCAGCCAGAGATCCGGGACAGCTCCCGGGGAGCTGTTTTTT. It specifies CASSQRSGTAPGELFF.

CDR3: CASSNGQAPNQPQHF. CDR3 bases: TGCGCCAGCAGCAACGGACAGGCCCCCAATCAGCCCCAGCATTTT. The chain links TRBV5-1 to TRBJ1-5; TRBD1 matches 7 bases. In germline, CDR1 is SGHRS, CDR2 YFSETQ. The trim removed 4 bases at V and 3 bases at J, leaving 7 bases unmatched. The CDR3 consists of 15 residues.

J is TRBJ2-7 and V is TRBV6-1, with TRBD1 identical over 7 bases. This CDR3 comprises 15 residues. Germline values: CDR1 MNHNS, CDR2 SASEGT. V lost 6 bases, J lost 2 bases, and 10 bases stayed unmatched. Here the CDR3 reads CASRSRTGGTYEQYF. As DNA, the CDR3 is TGTGCCAGCAGAAGTAGGACAGGTGGGACCTACGAGCAGTACTTC.

The CDR3 is CAWTGVGNSPLHF. The CDR3 nucleotides are TGTGCCTGGACAGGGGTAGGGAATTCACCCCTCCACTTT. The chain employs TRBV30 and TRBJ1-6; TRBD1 is a possible D gene (6 bases). Germline V gene data show CDR1 as GTSNPN and CDR2 as SVGIG (reference sequence). There are 13 residues in the CDR3. Trimming shortened V by 4 bases and J by 7 bases, and 11 bases separated the two germline ends. The whole variable domain, remainder taken from reference TRBV30 and TRBJ1-6, is SQTIHQWPATLVQPVGSPLSLECTVEGTSNPNLYWYRQAAGRGLQLLFYSVGIGQISSEVPQNLSASRPQDRQFILSSKKLLLSDSGFYLCAWTGVGNSPLHFGNGTRLTVT.

This sequence joins TRBV6-4 and TRBJ1-2; D is possibly TRBD1 (5 bases). The CDR3 extends over 15 amino acids. The germline gives CDR1 MRHNA, CDR2 SNTAGT. Trimming took 5 bases from V and 2 from J, leaving 15 bases between them. CDR3 residues: CASSSNRHMNYGYTF. Written as DNA, the CDR3 is TGTGCCAGCAGTAGTAACAGGCACATGAACTATGGCTACACCTTC.

The chain links TRBV29-1 to TRBJ2-2; possible D gene TRBD2, 5 bases. Germline CDR1 SQVTM, CDR2 ANQGSEA. CDR3 length equals 15 residues. V lost 3 bases, J lost 0 bases, and 11 bases lay in between. The CDR3 is CSVDNGETNTGELFF. For the CDR3, the DNA is TGCAGCGTTGATAATGGGGAGACGAACACCGGGGAGCTGTTTTTT.

The chain uses TRBV4-1 and TRBJ1-2; D is unresolved. Germline V gives CDR1 MGHRA, CDR2 YSYEKL. The CDR3 has 15 amino acids. The V end lost 0 bases, the J end lost 8 bases, and 16 bases lay between the germline ends. CDR3 region: CASSQDEQYLWGYTF. The CDR3 coding sequence is TGCGCCAGCAGCCAAGATGAACAGTACCTCTGGGGCTACACCTTC.

This chain joins TRBV6-6 and TRBJ2-7, with 10 bases fitting TRBD1. The CDR3 has 16 amino acids. Per germline, CDR1 MNHNY and CDR2 SVGAGI (reference sequence). With 2 bases clipped from V and 1 base from J, the junction kept 5 bases outside the gene matches. The CDR3 DNA reads as TGTGCCAGCAGTTACCGGACAGGGGGAGGGTCCTACGAGCAGTACTTC. It specifies CASSYRTGGGSYEQYF.

The genes are TRBV6-5 and TRBJ2-2, with D uncertain. The V gene lost 6 bases and the J gene lost 2 bases, with 13 bases spanning the gap. CDR1 is MNHEY, CDR2 SVGAGI, per germline. The CDR3 consists of 15 residues. The CDR3 is CASRPQSLNTGELFF. DNA of the CDR3: TGTGCCAGCAGACCACAGAGCCTTAACACCGGGGAGCTGTTTTTT.